Each of the 32 T cell receptor beta chains below was sequenced from the same sample in a study of blood T cell repertoires in COVID-19. Libraries were prepared by immunoSEQ multiplex PCR; TCRdb keeps only in-frame clonotypes and omits some of them. Of around 80,000 clones listed, 70% to 85% are singletons. The sample was peripheral blood. The receptor source for this set is a man aged 45-60 years with active or convalescent COVID-19.

The V and J genes are TRBV5-5 and TRBJ2-7; 9 bases are a match to TRBD1. CDR3 length equals 14 residues. Germline lookup yields CDR1 SGHKS and CDR2 YYEKEE (reference sequence). The ends lost 0 bases at V and 4 bases at J; junction bases unmatched: 2. CDR3 region: CASSLGTGEYEQYF. The CDR3, as DNA: TGTGCCAGCAGCTTGGGGACAGGGGAATACGAGCAGTACTTC.

The J gene is TRBJ1-1, the V gene TRBV19; D may be TRBD1 (6 bases). V was clipped by 0 bases and J by 6 bases, with 11 bases between them. This CDR3 region has 14 residues. Per the germline V gene, CDR1 is LNHDA and CDR2 is SQIVND (reference sequence). Here the CDR3 DNA reads TGTGCCAGTAGTATAGATGCGGGGGCGGCTGAAGCTTTCTTT. Amino acid sequence: CASSIDAGAAEAFF. Full variable domain (rest looked up from reference TRBV19 and TRBJ1-1): DGGITQSPKYLFRKEGQNVTLSCEQNLNHDAMYWYRQDPGQGLRLIYYSQIVNDFQKGDIAEGYSVSREKKESFPLTVTSAQKNPTAFYLCASSIDAGAAEAFFGQGTRLTVV.

The rearrangement links TRBV6-1 to TRBJ1-2; 7 nucleotides line up with TRBD1. Germline CDR1 MNHNS, CDR2 SASEGT. V gave up 2 bases and J gave up 4 bases; unmatched junction bases: 4. The CDR3 is 14 amino acids. The CDR3 is CASSEQGQPYGYTF. The CDR3 coding sequence is TGTGCCAGCAGTGAACAGGGACAGCCCTATGGCTACACCTTC.

Details on this clone: The same CDR3 also results from other DNA sequences found in this sample. The chain links TRBV27 to TRBJ1-2, with TRBD1 matching 11 bases. The CDR3 is 14 residues long. In germline, CDR1 is MNHEY, CDR2 SMNVEV (reference sequence). J gave up 8 bases and V 6 bases, and 8 bases lay outside the gene matches. CDR3 in DNA: TGTGCCAGCAGCCCCGGACAGGGGGCGCGAGGCTACACCTTC. Translated: CASSPGQGARGYTF.

This rearrangement joins TRBV18 to TRBJ2-7; 7 bases map to TRBD2. The CDR3 has 15 amino acids. The germline V gene has CDR1 KGHSH and CDR2 LQKENI. Losses at the gene ends were 4 bases for V and 3 bases for J; bases not matched to a gene: 9. The CDR3 region has the DNA TGTGCCAGCTCACGACCTGCTAGCGGTGACTACGAGCAGTACTTC. Translated: CASSRPASGDYEQYF.

This clone was counted a single time. This sequence joins TRBV30 and TRBJ1-2; 9 nucleotides line up with TRBD1. The CDR3 totals 13 residues. The germline gives CDR1 GTSNPN, CDR2 SVGIG (reference sequence). Germline trimming cut 3 bases from V and 5 bases from J; bases unmatched to any gene: 4. The CDR3 sequence is CAWRGDRAYGYTF. The CDR3 DNA reads TGTGCCTGGAGGGGGGACAGGGCTTATGGCTACACCTTC.

The chain joins TRBV7-3 to TRBJ2-5, with 10 nucleotides matching TRBD2. The length of the CDR3 is 14 residues. With 2 bases clipped from V and 9 bases from J, the junction kept 6 bases outside the gene matches. CDR1 SGHTA and CDR2 FQGTGA come from the germline V gene. The CDR3 region is CASSLRTSGPAQYF. In DNA form, the CDR3 reads TGTGCCAGCAGCTTACGGACTAGCGGCCCTGCCCAGTACTTC.

The chain joins TRBV3-1 (or the pseudogene TRBV3-2) to TRBJ2-3; possible D gene TRBD1, 6 bases. This CDR3 spans 14 amino acids. Trimming shortened V by 4 bases and J by 4 bases, and 12 bases separated the two germline ends. Germline V CDR1 and CDR2: LGHDT, YNNKEL (reference sequence). This CDR3 reads CASSPQGRADTQYF. In nucleotides, the CDR3 is TGTGCCAGCAGCCCGCAGGGGCGGGCAGATACGCAGTATTTT.

On this clone itself: Relative to the germline gene, one junction end is altered; a read error may explain this. J is TRBJ2-5 and V is TRBV7-7; 9 bases map to TRBD1. CDR1 and CDR2 from the germline V gene are SSHAT and FNYEAQ (reference sequence). This CDR3 is built from 14 residues. The CDR3 spells CASSSQGAPGTQYF. Here the CDR3 DNA reads TGTGCTAGCAGCTCACAGGGGGCTCCCGGGACCCAGTACTTC.

CDR3 protein: CASSPPGRGIETQYF. Written as DNA, the CDR3 is TGTGCCAGCAGCCCACCGGGGAGGGGCATCGAGACCCAGTACTTC. This chain connects TRBV7-6 to TRBJ2-5, with 7 bases identical to TRBD2. In germline, CDR1 is SGHVS, CDR2 FNYEAQ. V gave up 5 bases and J gave up 5 bases; unmatched junction bases: 11. CDR3 length equals 15 residues.

The chain combines TRBV7-9 with TRBJ2-1; D gene uncertain. V lost 3 bases and J lost 7, with 4 bases in between. The CDR3 totals 11 residues. CDR1 and CDR2 from the germline V gene are SEHNR and FQNEAQ (reference sequence). In DNA, the CDR3 is TGTGCCAGCAGCTTCCTGAATGAGCAGTTCTTC. Its protein product is CASSFLNEQFF.

The CDR3 bases are TGCGCCAGCAATCTGACGCTAGCGGGGGGCCAGGAGGAGCAGTACTTC. Protein: CASNLTLAGGQEEQYF. V is TRBV23-1 and J is TRBJ2-7, with TRBD2 matching 11 bases. TRBV23-1 falls under the ORF class, with uncertain function. Trimming cost V 7 bases and J 7 bases; bases outside gene matches: 15. This CDR3 has 16 amino acids.

J is TRBJ1-1 and V is TRBV10-1; 10 bases agree with TRBD1. CDR3 length equals 18 residues. CDR1 and CDR2 (germline): WNHNN, SYGVQD (reference sequence). Germline trimming cut 0 bases from V and 1 base from J; bases unmatched to any gene: 8. The CDR3, as DNA: TGCGCCAGCAGTGAGTCTAGAGGGACAGGGGAGAGGAACACTGAAGCTTTCTTT. The encoded protein is CASSESRGTGERNTEAFF.

This chain links TRBV6-4 with TRBJ2-1; D unresolved. The CDR3 is made up of 18 amino acids. Trimming cost V 5 bases and J 1 base, with 21 bases left between them. Germline assignment: CDR1 MRHNA and CDR2 SNTAGT. The CDR3 DNA follows: TGTGCCAGCAGTATAAAGCCGTCGAGCGCGTCATCCTACAATGAGCAGTTCTTC. Protein: CASSIKPSSASSYNEQFF.

The CDR3 reads CASGGTGADTQYF. The CDR3 nucleotides read TGTGCCAGCGGGGGGACAGGGGCAGATACGCAGTATTTT. The chain combines TRBV2 with TRBJ2-3; 10 nucleotides line up with TRBD1. The CDR3 consists of 13 residues. The ends lost 8 bases at V and 4 bases at J; junction bases unmatched: 3. Germline assignment: CDR1 SNHLY and CDR2 FYNNEI.

This clone was counted once. The V call is TRBV6-6, the J call TRBJ2-2; TRBD1 is a possible D gene (6 bases). The CDR3 covers 13 residues. The germline V and J ends were trimmed by 5 bases and 5 bases, with 9 bases remaining between them. CDR1 is MNHNY, CDR2 SVGAGI, per germline (reference sequence). The CDR3 here is CASSHRETGELFF. In DNA, the CDR3 is TGTGCCAGCAGTCACAGGGAAACCGGGGAGCTGTTTTTT.

This clone showed up just a few times. V and J are TRBV6-6 and TRBJ1-6; the D is unclear. Germline-derived CDR1 and CDR2 are MNHNY and SVGAGI (reference sequence). The V gene lost 5 bases and the J gene lost 5 bases, with 10 bases spanning the gap. The CDR3 has 14 amino acids. In DNA form, the CDR3 reads TGTGCCAGCAGTCCATCCCAGGATAATTCACCCCTCCACTTT. Its protein is CASSPSQDNSPLHF.

This clone came up a few times. The chain combines TRBV9 with TRBJ2-1; possibly TRBD2 for D (7 bases). The CDR3 contains 15 residues. Trimming cost V 2 bases and J 2 bases, with 11 bases left between them. CDR1 is SGDLS, CDR2 YYNGEE, per germline. The CDR3 here is CASSVMGGPYNEQFF. DNA for the CDR3: TGTGCCAGCAGCGTTATGGGGGGGCCCTACAATGAGCAGTTCTTC.

This CDR3 is CASSLRGWSTDTQYF. CDR3 DNA: TGTGCCAGCAGTTTACGGGGGTGGAGCACAGATACGCAGTATTTT. The gene calls are TRBV27 and TRBJ2-3; TRBD2 is a possible D gene (6 bases). Per the germline V gene, CDR1 is MNHEY and CDR2 is SMNVEV (reference sequence). The CDR3 is 15 amino acids. The germline V and J ends were trimmed by 2 bases and 0 bases, with 9 bases remaining between them.

CDR3 in amino acids: CASRDSFSNQPQHF. CDR3 in DNA: TGTGCCAGCAGGGACAGCTTTAGCAATCAGCCCCAGCATTTT. J is TRBJ1-5 and V is TRBV25-1, with D maybe TRBD1 (6 bases). Germline CDR1 is MGHDK and CDR2 is SYGVNS. There are 14 residues in the CDR3. V dropped 6 bases and J dropped 0 bases, with 9 bases sitting between them.

This clone was detected only a few times. The V and J genes are TRBV12-3 or TRBV12-4 and TRBJ1-5; 8 nucleotides agree with TRBD1. J gave up 6 bases and V 8 bases, and 6 bases lay outside the gene matches. CDR3 length equals 13 residues. The CDR3 reads CASLDRVGQPQHF. The CDR3, as DNA: TGTGCCAGCTTGGACAGGGTCGGTCAGCCCCAGCATTTT.

This chain links TRBV4-1 with TRBJ2-5; D not certain. Trimming stripped 0 bases from V and 3 bases from J, with 8 bases between. The CDR3 contains 14 residues. The germline V gene encodes CDR1 MGHRA and CDR2 YSYEKL. CDR3 bases: TGCGCCAGCAGCCAAGAGGGCCACGAAGAGACCCAGTACTTC. It codes for CASSQEGHEETQYF.

The rearrangement links TRBV12-3 or TRBV12-4 to TRBJ1-2; possible D gene TRBD1, 6 bases. This CDR3 region has 12 residues. Trimming took 5 bases from V and 3 from J, leaving 7 bases between them. The CDR3 is CASSPGDYGYTF. Here the CDR3 DNA reads TGTGCCAGCAGTCCAGGGGACTATGGCTACACCTTC.

The chain joins TRBV27 to TRBJ1-2; 7 positions match TRBD1. Per the germline V gene, CDR1 is MNHEY and CDR2 is SMNVEV (reference sequence). V lost 4 bases, J lost 5 bases, and 7 bases stayed unmatched. The CDR3 runs 14 residues. CDR3 in amino acids: CASSSSDRAYGYTF. DNA of the CDR3: TGTGCCAGCAGTTCATCTGACAGGGCATATGGCTACACCTTC.

This clone turned up a few times. Other DNA sequences from this sample encode an identical CDR3 as well. The rearrangement joins TRBV18 to TRBJ2-7; possible D gene TRBD2, 5 bases. The germline CDR1 and CDR2 sequences are KGHSH and LQKENI. CDR3 length equals 12 residues. Trimming removed 8 bases at V and 3 bases at J, with 11 bases between. The CDR3 spells CASSPEGYEQYF. CDR3 in DNA: TGTGCCAGCAGCCCCGAGGGCTACGAGCAGTACTTC.

The V and J genes are TRBV11-2 and TRBJ1-4; D gene ambiguous. CDR1 and CDR2 from the germline V gene are SGHAT and FQNNGV. The CDR3 runs 13 residues. V lost 6 bases and J 6 bases, leaving 11 bases between the germline ends. The CDR3 DNA reads TGTGCCAGCAGGGCAGTGGCTGATGAAAAACTGTTTTTT. Translated, it gives CASRAVADEKLFF.

V gene TRBV7-2 combines with J gene TRBJ2-1; D is unclear. There are 12 residues in the CDR3. Trimming cost V 5 bases and J 5 bases, with 7 bases left between them. From germline, CDR1 is SGHTA and CDR2 FQGNSA. The CDR3 sequence: CASSLQNNEQFF. The CDR3 DNA reads TGTGCCAGCAGCCTCCAGAACAATGAGCAGTTCTTC.

The chain is built from TRBV6-4 and TRBJ2-7; possibly TRBD2 for D (5 bases). CDR1 and CDR2 from the germline V gene are MRHNA and SNTAGT. Trimming removed 3 bases from V and 0 bases from J, with 12 bases in between. The CDR3 sequence is 15 residues long. CDR3 in amino acids: CASSEEARSSYEQYF. The CDR3 DNA sequence: TGTGCCAGCAGTGAGGAGGCTCGGAGCTCCTACGAGCAGTACTTC.

The V gene is TRBV25-1, the J gene TRBJ1-5; no reliable D call. This CDR3 contains 15 residues. Trimming left V 4 bases short and J 4 bases short, with 14 bases between. The germline CDR1 and CDR2 sequences are MGHDK and SYGVNS. The CDR3 here is CASSGSGRGNQPQHF. In DNA form, the CDR3 reads TGTGCCAGCAGTGGGTCCGGGAGAGGGAATCAGCCCCAGCATTTT. Filled out from reference TRBV25-1 and TRBJ1-5, the complete variable domain reads EADIYQTPRYLVIGTGKKITLECSQTMGHDKMYWYQQDPGMELHLIHYSYGVNSTEKGDLSSESTVSRIRTEHFPLTLESARPSHTSQYLCASSGSGRGNQPQHFGDGTRLSIL.

The rearrangement links TRBV2 to TRBJ1-1; the D gene is possibly TRBD1 (6 bases). V dropped 4 bases and J dropped 4 bases, with 13 bases sitting between them. Germline CDR1 SNHLY, CDR2 FYNNEI. This CDR3 spans 14 amino acids. In DNA form, the CDR3 reads TGTGCCAGCAGTGGACGGGACACATTCACTGAAGCTTTCTTT. Protein: CASSGRDTFTEAFF.

The rearrangement uses TRBV19 and TRBJ1-5; D not resolved. Germline V gene sequence: CDR1 LNHDA, CDR2 SQIVND (reference sequence). The V and J ends lost 0 bases and 6 bases respectively, with 6 bases between them. CDR3 length: 13 residues. DNA for the CDR3: TGTGCCAGTAGTATAGAACGGAGTCAGCCCCAGCATTTT. Amino acids: CASSIERSQPQHF.

Comment on this clone: A read error may produce the germline difference seen at one junction end. The chain recombines TRBV20-1 with TRBJ2-1; D might be TRBD2 (5 bases). The CDR3 spans 10 residues. Germline CDR1 and CDR2: DFQATT and SNEGSKA (reference sequence). For the CDR3, the DNA is TGCAGTGCTAGAGAGGCGGGCCGAGTCTTC. It yields the protein CSAREAGRVF.